This entry lists 25 T cell receptor beta chains sequenced from one sample in a study of T cell responses to AZD1222 COVID-19 vaccine. The data were produced by immunoSEQ multiplex PCR, yet TCRdb's version contains in-frame clones alone and is incomplete. The repertoire holds around 120,000 clones, with 92% as singletons. This specimen consisted of peripheral blood, obtained 28 days after the second AZD1222 dose. The source is an adult who received the AZD1222 COVID-19 vaccine.

This chain joins TRBV7-9 and TRBJ2-1, with 11 bases matching TRBD2. The CDR3 covers 16 residues. The junction had 8 bases not matched to a gene; V was cut back by 7 bases and J by 3 bases. The germline V gene has CDR1 SEHNR and CDR2 FQNEAQ (reference sequence). The CDR3 protein is CASINSGGAGYNEQFF. In DNA form, the CDR3 reads TGTGCCAGCATAAATAGCGGGGGGGCCGGCTACAATGAGCAGTTCTTC.

The chain employs TRBV10-3 and TRBJ2-7; TRBD2 agrees at 8 bases. CDR3 size: 17 residues. The V and J ends lost 6 bases and 6 bases, in that order; junction bases with no gene match: 19. The germline CDR1 and CDR2 sequences are ENHRY and SYGVKD. CDR3 DNA sequence: TGTGCCATCAGACAGGGTACAGTAGCGGGGATCTCTCTCGAGCAGTACTTC. It yields the protein CAIRQGTVAGISLEQYF.

The DNA for the CDR3 is TGCGCCAGCAGCTTGGGGGCCGAGGGCGGGGTGGGAGATACGCAGTATTTT. Amino acid sequence: CASSLGAEGGVGDTQYF. This chain connects TRBV5-1 to TRBJ2-3; D possibly corresponds to TRBD2 (6 bases). The CDR3 length is 17 residues. Per germline, CDR1 SGHRS and CDR2 YFSETQ. Trimming took 0 bases from V and 5 from J, leaving 19 bases between them.

The J gene is TRBJ1-6, the V gene TRBV7-2; 8 bases map to TRBD1. CDR3 length: 15 amino acids. CDR1 SGHTA and CDR2 FQGNSA come from the germline V gene. V gave up 1 base and J gave up 9 bases; unmatched junction bases: 5. The DNA for the CDR3 is TGTGCCAGCAGCTTAGGGACAGGGAATGTTTCACCCCTCCACTTT. Amino acids: CASSLGTGNVSPLHF.

V usage is TRBV2 and J usage is TRBJ2-4, with D uncertain. The germline V gene encodes CDR1 SNHLY and CDR2 FYNNEI. With 0 bases removed from V and 12 bases from J, the gap between germline ends came to 15 bases. This CDR3 is 14 amino acids long. The CDR3 nucleotides are TGTGCCAGCAGTGAAGCGCTTCCATTGGTCAGTCAGTACTTC. Translated: CASSEALPLVSQYF.

This chain connects TRBV4-2 to TRBJ2-1, with 9 nucleotides matching TRBD2. The CDR3 extends over 16 amino acids. The J segment lost 4 bases and the V segment lost 0 bases, leaving 4 bases of the junction unmatched. In germline, CDR1 is LGHNA, CDR2 YNFKEQ. The CDR3 here is CASSQDGLAGYNEQFF. The CDR3 DNA is TGTGCCAGCAGCCAAGACGGGCTAGCGGGATACAATGAGCAGTTCTTC.

The CDR3: CASSSTGAGNTIYF. DNA for the CDR3: TGTGCCAGCAGTTCGACAGGGGCAGGAAACACCATATATTTT. The chain links TRBV28 to TRBJ1-3; 8 bases agree with TRBD1. The CDR3 is made up of 14 amino acids. V trimming: 4 bases; J trimming: 4 bases; junction bases outside the gene matches: 3. Looked up from germline, CDR1 is MDHEN and CDR2 is SYDVKM.

CDR3 nucleotides: TGTGCCAGCAGTTTACGCGCCCCCGGGACGGCGGGGTACGAGCAGTACTTC. This sequence encodes CASSLRAPGTAGYEQYF. This sequence joins TRBV27 and TRBJ2-7, with TRBD2 as a possible D gene (6 bases). The germline gives CDR1 MNHEY, CDR2 SMNVEV (reference sequence). V shed 2 bases and J shed 4 bases, with 21 bases lying between them. This CDR3 has 17 amino acids.

This clone was seen a few times. The J gene is TRBJ1-3, the V gene TRBV23-1; TRBD1 aligns across 7 bases. TRBV23-1 belongs to the ORF category, with a function that is uncertain. There are 15 residues in the CDR3. Trimming removed 11 bases from V and 2 bases from J; junction bases left unmatched: 12. CDR3 protein: CAGEGAPGAGNTIYF. The DNA for the CDR3 is TGCGCCGGAGAGGGGGCGCCCGGAGCTGGAAACACCATATATTTT.

The genes are TRBV6-5 and TRBJ1-2; a weak D match, TRBD1 (6 bases). This CDR3 comprises 14 residues. The germline CDR1 and CDR2 sequences are MNHEY and SVGAGI. Trimming stripped 6 bases from V and 1 base from J, with 12 bases between. CDR3 DNA: TGTGCCAGCAGATTACTACAGGGTAACTATGGCTACACCTTC. This translates into CASRLLQGNYGYTF.

The chain has TRBV28 and TRBJ2-5; TRBD2 matches at 9 bases. J lost 3 bases, V lost 5 bases, and 4 bases had no gene match. Germline CDR1 is MDHEN and CDR2 is SYDVKM. The CDR3 runs to 14 residues. The DNA for the CDR3 is TGTGCCAGCAGTGTTAGCGGGGGTGAAGAGACCCAGTACTTC. Amino acid sequence: CASSVSGGEETQYF.

The V call is TRBV20-1, the J call TRBJ1-6; D is uncertain. Trimming left V 5 bases short and J 9 bases short, with 5 bases between. The CDR3 contains 10 residues. Germline CDR1 DFQATT, CDR2 SNEGSKA (reference sequence). The CDR3 protein is CSAGSSPLHF. In DNA form, the CDR3 reads TGCAGTGCTGGGTCTTCACCCCTCCACTTT.

The CDR3 protein is CASSVLQGDYGYTF. Here the CDR3 DNA reads TGTGCCAGCAGTGTACTCCAGGGGGATTATGGCTACACCTTC. The chain is built from TRBV28 and TRBJ1-2; 7 bases agree with TRBD1. V lost 5 bases, J lost 5 bases, and 8 bases stayed unmatched. This CDR3 spans 14 amino acids. Germline V gene sequence: CDR1 MDHEN, CDR2 SYDVKM.

The chain is built from TRBV6-1 and TRBJ2-2, with D perhaps matching TRBD2 (6 bases). Trimming cost V 3 bases and J 7 bases, with 9 bases left between them. Germline V gene sequence: CDR1 MNHNS, CDR2 SASEGT. The CDR3 runs to 13 residues. The CDR3 region is CASSETSFGELFF. The CDR3 region has the DNA TGTGCCAGCAGTGAGACTAGTTTCGGGGAGCTGTTTTTT.

The rearrangement joins TRBV12-3 or TRBV12-4 to TRBJ1-1, with D unclear. V was shortened by 5 bases and J by 8 bases, with 6 bases between the two germline ends. The CDR3 spans 10 residues. For the CDR3, the DNA is TGTGCCAGCAGTCTTGCGGAAGCTTTCTTT. Translating gives CASSLAEAFF.

This chain's CDR3 is CASSPQIYSGNTIYF. In DNA form, the CDR3 reads TGTGCCAGCAGCCCCCAAATATACTCTGGAAACACCATATATTTT. The chain links TRBV11-2 to TRBJ1-3, with D uncertain. Trimming took off 5 bases at V and 0 bases at J, with 11 bases between the two ends. The CDR3 runs to 15 residues. Germline CDR1 reads SGHAT; CDR2 reads FQNNGV.

The chain carries TRBV3-1 (or the pseudogene TRBV3-2) and TRBJ2-2, with D perhaps TRBD1 (5 bases). Germline loops: CDR1 LGHDT, CDR2 YNNKEL (reference sequence). V was trimmed by 3 bases and J by 7 bases, leaving 9 bases between them. CDR3 length: 13 residues. CDR3 residues: CASSHLGHGELFF. CDR3 DNA sequence: TGTGCCAGCAGCCATCTTGGACACGGGGAGCTGTTTTTT.

V gene TRBV11-2 combines with J gene TRBJ2-3, with TRBD1 as a possible D gene (6 bases). From germline, CDR1 is SGHAT and CDR2 FQNNGV. CDR3 length: 14 residues. The V and J ends lost 5 bases and 4 bases respectively, with 13 bases between them. The CDR3 protein is CASSGRGHADTQYF. DNA for the CDR3: TGTGCCAGCAGCGGCAGGGGACACGCAGATACGCAGTATTTT.

V is TRBV24-1 and J is TRBJ2-7; the D is unclear. From germline, CDR1 is KGHDR and CDR2 SFDVKD. This CDR3 is built from 11 residues. Trimming shortened V by 4 bases and J by 0 bases, and 0 bases separated the two germline ends. The CDR3 DNA reads TGTGCCACCAGTGACTCCTACGAGCAGTACTTC. Translating gives CATSDSYEQYF.

This clone was seen once. V usage is TRBV7-2 and J usage is TRBJ1-1; no clear D. The V end was cut by 5 bases, the J end by 1 base, with 8 bases between. CDR1 and CDR2 (germline): SGHTA, FQGNSA. The CDR3 is 13 amino acids. CDR3 sequence reads: CASSPYKNTEAFF. In DNA, the CDR3 is TGTGCCAGCAGCCCGTATAAGAACACTGAAGCTTTCTTT.

The CDR3 DNA reads as TGTGCCAGCAGCCTTCCTAGCGGGAGTGACGTTAGCACAGATACGCAGTATTTT. This codes for CASSLPSGSDVSTDTQYF. The J gene is TRBJ2-3, the V gene TRBV4-2, with 10 bases identical to TRBD2. V was pared by 4 bases and J by 0 bases, with 10 bases of the junction left unmatched. The CDR3 contains 18 residues. In germline, CDR1 is LGHNA, CDR2 YNFKEQ.

The genes are TRBV25-1 and TRBJ1-2, with D uncertain. Germline V gene lookup returns CDR1 MGHDK and CDR2 SYGVNS. Trimming removed 1 base at V and 2 bases at J, with 8 bases between. This CDR3 is 14 amino acids long. The CDR3 DNA sequence: TGTGCCAGCAGTGAATTGGGGAAAAACTATGGCTACACCTTC. Residues: CASSELGKNYGYTF.

A single count supports this clone. The rearrangement joins TRBV2 to TRBJ1-4; possible D gene TRBD1, 6 bases. V dropped 8 bases and J dropped 4 bases, with 11 bases sitting between them. Germline CDR1 and CDR2: SNHLY and FYNNEI. The CDR3 contains 13 residues. This CDR3 is CASLQGRNEKLFF. The CDR3, as DNA: TGTGCCAGCCTACAGGGCCGTAATGAAAAACTGTTTTTT.

J is TRBJ1-5 and V is TRBV28; 9 nucleotides agree with TRBD1. With 4 bases clipped from V and 2 bases from J, the junction kept 12 bases outside the gene matches. CDR1 and CDR2 from the germline V gene are MDHEN and SYDVKM. CDR3 length: 18 residues. The CDR3 DNA is TGTGCCAGCAGTTCTTACAGGGGGCCAAGGGGAGGCAATCAGCCCCAGCATTTT. Its protein is CASSSYRGPRGGNQPQHF.

This clone was detected only a few times. This chain connects TRBV5-1 to TRBJ1-1, with no clear D. The germline V gene has CDR1 SGHRS and CDR2 YFSETQ. The CDR3 contains 13 residues. Trimming stripped 1 base from V and 5 bases from J, with 9 bases between. The CDR3 DNA reads as TGCGCCAGCAGCTTGCTCCAGCTGACTGAAGCTTTCTTT. This translates into CASSLLQLTEAFF.